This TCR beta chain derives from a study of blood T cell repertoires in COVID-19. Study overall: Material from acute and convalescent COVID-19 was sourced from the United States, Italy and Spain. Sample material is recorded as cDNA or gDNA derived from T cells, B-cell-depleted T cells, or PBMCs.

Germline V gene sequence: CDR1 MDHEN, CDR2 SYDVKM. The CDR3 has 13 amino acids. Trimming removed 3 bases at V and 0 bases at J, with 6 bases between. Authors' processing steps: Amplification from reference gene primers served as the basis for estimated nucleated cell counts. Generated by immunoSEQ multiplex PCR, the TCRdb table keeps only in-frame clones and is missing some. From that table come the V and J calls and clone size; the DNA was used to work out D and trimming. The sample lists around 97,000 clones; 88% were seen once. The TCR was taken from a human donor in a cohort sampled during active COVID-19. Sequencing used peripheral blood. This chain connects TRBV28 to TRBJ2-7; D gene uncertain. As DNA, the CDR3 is TGTGCCAGCAGTTTCTCGGTCTCCTACGAGCAGTACTTC. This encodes CASSFSVSYEQYF.